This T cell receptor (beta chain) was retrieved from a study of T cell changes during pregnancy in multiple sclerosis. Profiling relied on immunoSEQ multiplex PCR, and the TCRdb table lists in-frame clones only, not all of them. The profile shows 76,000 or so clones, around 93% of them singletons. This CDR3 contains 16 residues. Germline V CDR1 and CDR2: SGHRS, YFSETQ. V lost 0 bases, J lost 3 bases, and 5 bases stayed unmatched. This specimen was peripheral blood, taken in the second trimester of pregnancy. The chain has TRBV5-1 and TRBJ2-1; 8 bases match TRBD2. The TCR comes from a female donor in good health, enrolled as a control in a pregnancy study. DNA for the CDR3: TGCGCCAGCAGCTTGGTTACAAGCGGGAGCTACAATGAGCAGTTCTTC. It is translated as CASSLVTSGSYNEQFF.